This TCR beta chain was sequenced for a study of graft-versus-host responses after intestinal transplantation. For the study at large: Recipients got multivisceral, liver-intestinal, or isolated intestinal transplants. Every recipient had anti-thymocyte globulin induction and roughly three years of tacrolimus plus steroids. Notes on the study in general: Allografts from individuals with graft-donor T cell macrochimerism displayed high graft-versus-host to host-versus-graft clonal ratios.

Assay used: immunoSEQ multiplex PCR; TCRdb lists only in-frame clones, some missing. The sample has about 86,000 clones, around four fifths seen once. About this clone itself: What it binds is not known.

The CDR3 loop spans 14 amino acids. V shed 3 bases, J shed 7 bases, and the junction held 7 bases outside the gene matches. Germline V gives CDR1 SEHNR, CDR2 FQNEAQ (reference sequence). This TCR came from a human donor who received an intestinal transplant. The chain has TRBV7-9 and TRBJ1-1; TRBD1 aligns across 8 bases. The sample in question was unstimulated CD8+ T cells sorted from spleen or lymph node cells, obtained before intestinal transplant. CDR3 in DNA: TGTGCCAGCAGCTTTCGGACAGGGCTTGGTGAAGCTTTCTTT. Its translation: CASSFRTGLGEAFF.